Ten or more counts support the clone carrying this T cell receptor (beta chain). The CDR3 extends over 11 amino acids. Trimming pared 2 bases from V and 5 bases from J, leaving 1 base between. This record belongs to a study of T-cell reconstitution after alpha-beta-depleted transplantation in children. It was with unique molecular identifiers that the TCRbeta library was prepared. TCRdb redid the calling of the PCR reads with MiXCR, one entry per CDR3 protein. Of around 93,000 distinct CDR3 sequences in the sample, roughly 8% were seen once. Sequenced material: PBMCs from the stem cell graft donor, taken from the stem cell graft. The gene calls are TRBV12-3 or TRBV12-4 and TRBJ1-5; D gene unclear. The TCR sequence derives from a human donor who donated a stem cell graft to a child with congenital amegakaryocytic thrombocytopenia. As DNA, the CDR3 is TGTGCCAGCAGTTTACATCAGCCCCAGCATTTT. This gives the protein CASSLHQPQHF.